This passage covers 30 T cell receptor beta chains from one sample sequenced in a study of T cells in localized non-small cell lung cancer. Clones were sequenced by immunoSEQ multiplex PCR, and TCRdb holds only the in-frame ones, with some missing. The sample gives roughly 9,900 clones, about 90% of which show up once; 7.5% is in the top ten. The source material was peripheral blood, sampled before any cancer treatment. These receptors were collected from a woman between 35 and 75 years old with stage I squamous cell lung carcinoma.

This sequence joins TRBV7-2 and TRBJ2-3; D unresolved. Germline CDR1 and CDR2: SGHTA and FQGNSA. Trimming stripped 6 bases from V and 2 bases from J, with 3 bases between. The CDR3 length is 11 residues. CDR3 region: CASRNTDTQYF. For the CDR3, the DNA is TGTGCCAGCAGAAACACAGATACGCAGTATTTT.

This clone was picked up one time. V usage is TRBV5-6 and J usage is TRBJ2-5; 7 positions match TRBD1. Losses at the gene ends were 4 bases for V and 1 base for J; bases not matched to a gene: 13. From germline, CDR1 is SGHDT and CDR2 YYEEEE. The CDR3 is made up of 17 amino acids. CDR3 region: CASSHQTGQAFQETQYF. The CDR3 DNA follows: TGTGCCAGCAGCCACCAGACAGGGCAGGCCTTCCAAGAGACCCAGTACTTC.

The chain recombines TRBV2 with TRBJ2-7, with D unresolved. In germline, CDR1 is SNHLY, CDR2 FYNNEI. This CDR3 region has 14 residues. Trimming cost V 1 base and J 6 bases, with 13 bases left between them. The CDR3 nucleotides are TGTGCCAGCAGTGAAGACAGAATATCGACCGAGCAGTACTTC. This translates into CASSEDRISTEQYF.

This CDR3 is CASSVKGSGANVLTF. DNA for the CDR3: TGTGCCAGCAGCGTTAAAGGTTCTGGGGCCAACGTCCTGACTTTC. The genes are TRBV9 and TRBJ2-6; D unclear. The germline V gene has CDR1 SGDLS and CDR2 YYNGEE. V lost 2 bases and J lost 1, with 7 bases in between. The CDR3 is 15 residues long.

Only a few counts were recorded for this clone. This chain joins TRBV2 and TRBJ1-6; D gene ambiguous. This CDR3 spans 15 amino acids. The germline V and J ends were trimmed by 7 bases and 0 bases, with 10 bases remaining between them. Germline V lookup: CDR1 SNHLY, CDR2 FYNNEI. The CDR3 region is CASMGGSSYNSPLHF. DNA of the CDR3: TGTGCCAGCATGGGAGGGAGCTCCTATAATTCACCCCTCCACTTT.

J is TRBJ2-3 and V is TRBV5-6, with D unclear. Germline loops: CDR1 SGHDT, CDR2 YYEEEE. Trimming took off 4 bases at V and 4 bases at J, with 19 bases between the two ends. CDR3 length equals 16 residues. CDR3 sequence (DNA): TGTGCCAGCAGCCTGAAAGTAGGGATAGAATCAGATACGCAGTATTTT. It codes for CASSLKVGIESDTQYF.

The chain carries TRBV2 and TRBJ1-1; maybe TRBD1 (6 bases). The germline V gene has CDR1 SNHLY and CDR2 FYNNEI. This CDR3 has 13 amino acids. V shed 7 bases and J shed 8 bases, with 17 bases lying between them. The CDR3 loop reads CASIIRGAGEAFF. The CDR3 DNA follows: TGTGCCAGCATCATCCGGGGGGCAGGAGAAGCTTTCTTT.

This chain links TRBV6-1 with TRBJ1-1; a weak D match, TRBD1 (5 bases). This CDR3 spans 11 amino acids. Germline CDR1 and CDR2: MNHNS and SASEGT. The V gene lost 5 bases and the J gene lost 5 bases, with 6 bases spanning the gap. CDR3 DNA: TGTGCCAGCAGTTGGGGGACTGAAGCTTTCTTT. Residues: CASSWGTEAFF.

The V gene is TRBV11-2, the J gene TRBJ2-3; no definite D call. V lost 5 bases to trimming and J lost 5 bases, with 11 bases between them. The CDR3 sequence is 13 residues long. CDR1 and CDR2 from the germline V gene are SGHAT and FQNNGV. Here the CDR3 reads CASSTVNGDTQYF. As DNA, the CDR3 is TGTGCCAGCAGCACCGTCAACGGAGATACGCAGTATTTT. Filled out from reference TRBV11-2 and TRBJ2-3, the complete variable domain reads EAGVAQSPRYKIIEKRQSVAFWCNPISGHATLYWYQQILGQGPKLLIQFQNNGVVDDSQLPKDRFSAERLKGVDSTLKIQPAKLEDSAVYLCASSTVNGDTQYFGPGTRLTVL.

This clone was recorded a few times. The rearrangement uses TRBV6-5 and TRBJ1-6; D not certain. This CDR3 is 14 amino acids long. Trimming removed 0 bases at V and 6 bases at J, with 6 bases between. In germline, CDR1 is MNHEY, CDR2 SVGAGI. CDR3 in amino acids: CASSYSDGNSPLHF. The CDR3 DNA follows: TGTGCCAGCAGTTACTCGGACGGTAATTCACCCCTCCACTTT.

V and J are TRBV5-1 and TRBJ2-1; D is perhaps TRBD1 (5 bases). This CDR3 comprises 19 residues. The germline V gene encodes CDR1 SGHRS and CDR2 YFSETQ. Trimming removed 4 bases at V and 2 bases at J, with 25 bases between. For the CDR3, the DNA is TGCGCCAGCAGCCCCCTCCGGTGGGCAGGGTCGGGCGCCTACAATGAGCAGTTCTTC. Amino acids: CASSPLRWAGSGAYNEQFF.

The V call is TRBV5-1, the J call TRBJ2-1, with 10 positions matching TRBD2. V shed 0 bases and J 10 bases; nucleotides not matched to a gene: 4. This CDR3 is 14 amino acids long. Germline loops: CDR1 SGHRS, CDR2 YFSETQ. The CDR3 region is CASSLVAGGHEQFF. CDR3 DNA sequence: TGCGCCAGCAGCTTGGTAGCGGGGGGACACGAGCAGTTCTTC.

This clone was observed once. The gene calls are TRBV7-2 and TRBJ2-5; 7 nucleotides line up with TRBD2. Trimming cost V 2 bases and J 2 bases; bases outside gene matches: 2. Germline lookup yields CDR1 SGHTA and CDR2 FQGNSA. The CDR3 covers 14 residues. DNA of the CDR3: TGTGCCAGCAGCTTAATGGGGGGGCAAGAGACCCAGTACTTC. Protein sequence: CASSLMGGQETQYF. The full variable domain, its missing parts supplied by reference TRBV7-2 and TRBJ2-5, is GAGVSQSPSNKVTEKGKDVELRCDPISGHTALYWYRQSLGQGLEFLIYFQGNSAPDKSGLPSDRFSAERTGGSVSTLTIQRTQQEDSAVYLCASSLMGGQETQYFGPGTRLLVL.

The CDR3 nucleotides are TGTGCCTGGAGGATACAGGGAGTTGGTGAAGCTTTCTTT. Its translation: CAWRIQGVGEAFF. The chain links TRBV30 to TRBJ1-1; TRBD1 might be the D (6 bases). V shed 3 bases and J shed 7 bases, with 15 bases lying between them. This CDR3 has 13 amino acids. The germline V gene has CDR1 GTSNPN and CDR2 SVGIG (reference sequence).

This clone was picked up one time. CDR3 in amino acids: CASTTRRTGARGSPLHF. In DNA form, the CDR3 reads TGTGCCAGCACTACCCGCCGGACAGGGGCTAGAGGATCACCCCTCCACTTT. The chain couples TRBV27 to TRBJ1-6; 9 nucleotides align to TRBD1. The CDR3 runs 17 residues. Germline CDR1 reads MNHEY; CDR2 reads SMNVEV (reference sequence). The J segment lost 10 bases and the V segment lost 7 bases, leaving 17 bases of the junction unmatched.

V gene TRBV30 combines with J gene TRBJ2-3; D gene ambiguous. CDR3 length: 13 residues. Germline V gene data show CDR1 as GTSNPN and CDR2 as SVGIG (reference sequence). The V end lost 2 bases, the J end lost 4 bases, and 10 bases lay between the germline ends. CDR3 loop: CAWSTGGSDTQYF. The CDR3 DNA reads TGTGCCTGGAGTACTGGCGGTTCAGATACGCAGTATTTT.

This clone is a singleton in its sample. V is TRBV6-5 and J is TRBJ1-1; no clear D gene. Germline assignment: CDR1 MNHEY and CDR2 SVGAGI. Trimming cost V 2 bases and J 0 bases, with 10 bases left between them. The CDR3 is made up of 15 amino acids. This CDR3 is CASSYHDSLNTEAFF. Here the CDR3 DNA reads TGTGCCAGCAGTTACCACGACTCTCTGAACACTGAAGCTTTCTTT.

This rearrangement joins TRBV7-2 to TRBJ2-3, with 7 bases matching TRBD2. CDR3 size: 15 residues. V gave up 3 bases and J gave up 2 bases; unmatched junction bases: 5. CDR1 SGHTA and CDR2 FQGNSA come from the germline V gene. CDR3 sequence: CASSFLGLDTDTQYF. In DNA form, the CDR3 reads TGTGCCAGCAGCTTCTTAGGACTAGACACAGATACGCAGTATTTT.

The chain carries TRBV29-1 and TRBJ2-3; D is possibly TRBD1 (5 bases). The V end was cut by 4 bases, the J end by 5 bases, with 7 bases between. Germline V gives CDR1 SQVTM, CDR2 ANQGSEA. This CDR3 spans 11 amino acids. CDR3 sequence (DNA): TGCAGCGTTGTGGGGCTAGATACGCAGTATTTT. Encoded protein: CSVVGLDTQYF.

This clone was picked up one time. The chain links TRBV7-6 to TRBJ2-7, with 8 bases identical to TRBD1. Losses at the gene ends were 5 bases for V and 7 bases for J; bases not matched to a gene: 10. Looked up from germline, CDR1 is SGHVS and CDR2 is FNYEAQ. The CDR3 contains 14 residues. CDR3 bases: TGTGCCAGCAGCCCGATGACAGGGGAAGGGGAGCAGTACTTC. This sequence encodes CASSPMTGEGEQYF.

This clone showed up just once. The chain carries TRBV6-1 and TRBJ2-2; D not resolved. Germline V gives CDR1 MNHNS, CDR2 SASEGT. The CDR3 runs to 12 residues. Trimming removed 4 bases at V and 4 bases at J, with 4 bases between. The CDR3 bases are TGTGCCAGCAGTGGCGGCACCGGGGAGCTGTTTTTT. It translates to CASSGGTGELFF.

The CDR3 loop reads CACQNQQYNSPLHF. The CDR3 bases are TGTGCCTGCCAAAACCAGCAGTATAATTCACCCCTCCACTTT. The chain is built from TRBV30 and TRBJ1-6; D uncertain. Germline values: CDR1 GTSNPN, CDR2 SVGIG (reference sequence). The CDR3 spans 14 residues. The V end lost 6 bases, the J end lost 4 bases, and 13 bases lay between the germline ends.

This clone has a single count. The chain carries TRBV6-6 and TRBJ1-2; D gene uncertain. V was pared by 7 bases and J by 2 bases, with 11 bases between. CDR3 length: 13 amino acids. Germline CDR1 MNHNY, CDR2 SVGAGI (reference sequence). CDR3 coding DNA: TGTGCCAGCACCGACACGGCGAACTATGGCTACACCTTC. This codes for CASTDTANYGYTF.

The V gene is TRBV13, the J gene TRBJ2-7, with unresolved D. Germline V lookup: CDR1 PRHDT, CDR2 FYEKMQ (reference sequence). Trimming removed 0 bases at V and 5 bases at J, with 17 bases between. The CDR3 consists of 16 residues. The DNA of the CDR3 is TGTGCCAGCAGCTTAGGGGGCCTTCTCACCGTCCACGAGCAGTACTTC. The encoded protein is CASSLGGLLTVHEQYF.

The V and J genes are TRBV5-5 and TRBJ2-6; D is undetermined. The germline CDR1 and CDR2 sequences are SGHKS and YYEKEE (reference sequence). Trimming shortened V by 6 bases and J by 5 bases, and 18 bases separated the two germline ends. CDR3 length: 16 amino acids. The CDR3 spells CASNSVAQSRANVLTF. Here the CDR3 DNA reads TGTGCCAGCAACTCCGTCGCACAAAGTCGGGCCAACGTCCTGACTTTC.

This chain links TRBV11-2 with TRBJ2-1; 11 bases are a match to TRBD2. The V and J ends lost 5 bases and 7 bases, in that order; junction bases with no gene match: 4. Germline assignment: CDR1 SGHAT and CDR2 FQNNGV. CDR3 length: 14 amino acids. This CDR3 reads CASSAGLAVNEQFF. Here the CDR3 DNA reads TGTGCCAGCAGCGCGGGACTAGCGGTGAATGAGCAGTTCTTC.

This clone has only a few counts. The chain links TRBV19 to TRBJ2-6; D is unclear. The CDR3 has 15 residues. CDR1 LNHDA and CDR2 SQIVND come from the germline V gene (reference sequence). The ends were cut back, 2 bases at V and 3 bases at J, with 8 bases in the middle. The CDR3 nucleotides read TGTGCCAGTAGTATAAGCGCCAGTGGGGCCAACGTCCTGACTTTC. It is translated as CASSISASGANVLTF.

The CDR3 DNA sequence: TGCGCCAGCAGCCAAGAATCCGTGGGTACGCAGTATTTT. Protein product: CASSQESVGTQYF. The J gene is TRBJ2-3, the V gene TRBV4-1; D not resolved. This CDR3 spans 13 amino acids. The germline V gene has CDR1 MGHRA and CDR2 YSYEKL. Trimming cost V 0 bases and J 8 bases, with 9 bases left between them.

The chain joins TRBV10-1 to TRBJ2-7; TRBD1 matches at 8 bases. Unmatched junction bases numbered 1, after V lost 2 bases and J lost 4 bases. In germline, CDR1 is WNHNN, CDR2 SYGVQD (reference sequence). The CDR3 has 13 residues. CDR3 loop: CASSERTGYEQYF. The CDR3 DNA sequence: TGCGCCAGCAGTGAGAGGACAGGGTACGAGCAGTACTTC.

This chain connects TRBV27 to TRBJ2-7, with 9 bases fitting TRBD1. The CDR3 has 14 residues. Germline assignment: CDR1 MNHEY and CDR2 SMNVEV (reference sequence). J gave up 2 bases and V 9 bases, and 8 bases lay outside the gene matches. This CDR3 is CARQPGQGTYEQYF. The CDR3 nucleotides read TGTGCCAGACAGCCGGGACAGGGTACCTACGAGCAGTACTTC.